The table lists the clone carrying this TCR beta chain with a count of one. The length of the CDR3 is 17 residues. V lost 4 bases and J 0 bases, leaving 16 bases between the germline ends. Germline V gives CDR1 SNHLY, CDR2 FYNNEI. This entry comes from a study of blood T cell repertoires in COVID-19. Study background: Acute and convalescent COVID-19 specimens originated in the United States, Italy and Spain. The analysed material was cDNA or gDNA that came from T cells, B-cell-depleted T cells, or PBMCs.

Per the original methods: By means of reference gene primer amplification, nucleated cell counts were estimated. Using immunoSEQ multiplex PCR, the repertoire was profiled, and TCRdb retains in-frame clones only, with some absent. The DNA was the basis for D and trimming; V, J and clone size are from that table. The sample comprises around 250,000 clones, 86% of which are singletons, and approximately 13% rests with the top ten. Sample: peripheral blood. This TCR was sampled from an elderly man with acute or convalescent COVID-19. This chain joins TRBV2 and TRBJ1-5; TRBD1 is a possible D gene (6 bases). This CDR3 is CASSGGQGLGSNQPQHF. In DNA, the CDR3 is TGTGCCAGCAGTGGGGGGCAGGGGCTGGGTAGCAATCAGCCCCAGCATTTT.